A selection of T cell receptor beta chains follows, all from one sample in a study of T-cell memory formation after mild COVID-19. Via MiXCR, TCRdb re-called the 5' RACE reads, giving one row per CDR3 protein. Here the sample spans 50,000 or so distinct CDR3 sequences, 9.3% being singletons. The material sequenced was PBMCs or a T cell subset sorted from them (not recorded which). Source of these receptors: an adult woman who had mild COVID-19 (a few samples of this study predate the infection). Cell type and time point are not known. The CDR3 runs from the conserved cysteine through the conserved F or W. Fields, in order: clone size, D gene, V gene, J gene, CDR3 protein, CDR3 DNA. The D gene is left open where the match is weak. Only part of the rows carry a size: once, few, many, or a class if the clone is expanded.

.	.	TRBV3-1	TRBJ1-1	CASSHGTQGNTEDFF	TGTGCCAGCAGCCATGGGACCCAGGGAAACACTGAAGATTTCTTT
.	.	TRBV7-9	TRBJ1-1	CASSLQVMNTEAFF	TGTGCCAGCAGCCTACAAGTTATGAACACTGAAGCTTTCTTT
few	.	TRBV7-9	TRBJ2-3	CASSPGPPDTQYF	TGTGCCAGCAGCCCTGGGCCCCCCGATACGCAGTATTTT
once	TRBD1	TRBV14	TRBJ1-6	CASSQVAGGLPPLHF	TGTGCCAGCAGCCAAGTTGCAGGGGGCTTGCCACCCCTCCACTTT
many	.	TRBV29-1	TRBJ2-3	CSVGGPANTQYF	TGCAGCGTGGGGGGGCCGGCAAATACGCAGTATTTT
many	TRBD2	TRBV7-9	TRBJ2-1	CASRASGSPNEQFF	TGTGCCAGCAGAGCTAGCGGGAGCCCCAATGAGCAGTTCTTC
many	.	TRBV12-3/TRBV12-4	TRBJ1-2	CASSLAGGYYGYTF	TGTGCCAGCAGTTTGGCGGGAGGTTATTATGGCTACACCTTC
few	TRBD1	TRBV18	TRBJ2-7	CASSPLARTGGSYEQYF	TGTGCCAGCTCACCCCTTGCACGGACAGGGGGCTCCTACGAGCAGTACTTC
.	.	TRBV20-1	TRBJ1-2	CSASYLKNRYGYTF	TGCAGTGCTAGTTACTTGAAAAATCGTTATGGCTACACCTTC
.	.	TRBV6-6	TRBJ2-2	CASSYGTPGTGELFF	TGTGCCAGCAGTTACGGGACCCCGGGAACCGGGGAGCTGTTTTTT
many	.	TRBV27	TRBJ1-1	CARAGAHSNTEAFF	TGTGCGAGGGCAGGTGCCCACTCGAACACTGAAGCTTTCTTT